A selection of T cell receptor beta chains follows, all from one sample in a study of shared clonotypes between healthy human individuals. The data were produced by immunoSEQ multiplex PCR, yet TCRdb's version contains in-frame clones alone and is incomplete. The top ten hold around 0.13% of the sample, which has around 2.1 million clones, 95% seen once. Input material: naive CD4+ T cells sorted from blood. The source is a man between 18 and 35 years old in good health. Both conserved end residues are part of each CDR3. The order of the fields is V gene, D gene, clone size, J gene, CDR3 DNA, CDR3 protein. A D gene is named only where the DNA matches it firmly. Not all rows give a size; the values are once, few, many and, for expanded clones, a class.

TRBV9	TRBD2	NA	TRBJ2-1	TGTGCCAGCAGCCCCGGACTAGCGGGGTCAGGCGGTGAGCAGTTCTTC	CASSPGLAGSGGEQFF
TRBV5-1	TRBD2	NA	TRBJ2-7	TGCGCCAGCAGCCCGGTGGTCGGGAGGTCTTTCGGCTACGAGCAGTACTTC	CASSPVVGRSFGYEQYF
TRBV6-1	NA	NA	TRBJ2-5	TGTGCCAGCGCCCCCTCCACAGGGCTTGGAGAGACCCAGTACTTC	CASAPSTGLGETQYF
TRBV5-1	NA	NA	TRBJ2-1	TGCGCCAGCAGCTTGGGGGGGACGGTCAATGAGCAGTTCTTC	CASSLGGTVNEQFF
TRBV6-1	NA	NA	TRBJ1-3	TGTGCCAGCAGTGAATACAACAGACCCTCTGGAAACACCATATATTTT	CASSEYNRPSGNTIYF
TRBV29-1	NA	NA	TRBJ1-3	TGCAGCGTCTTACCTCCTGGAAACACCATATATTTT	CSVLPPGNTIYF
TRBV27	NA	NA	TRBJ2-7	TGTGCCAGCAGTCCAAGGGGGACGGGGGGAGAGCAGTACTTC	CASSPRGTGGEQYF
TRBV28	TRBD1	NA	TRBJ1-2	TGTGCCAGCCGTAGGCAGGGGGGGTTTAACTATGGCTACACCTTC	CASRRQGGFNYGYTF
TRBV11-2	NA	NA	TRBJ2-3	TGTGCCAGCAGCTTAATTCCCCCGGAGGGGTGGTTGGCAGATACGCAGTATTTT	CASSLIPPEGWLADTQYF
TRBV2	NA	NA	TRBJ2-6	TGTGCCAGCAGTGAGTTCGGAGTGATGGGGGCCAACGTCCTGACTTTC	CASSEFGVMGANVLTF
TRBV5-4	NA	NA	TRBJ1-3	TGTGCCAGCAGCAGTAACAGAGGAAACACCATATATTTT	CASSSNRGNTIYF
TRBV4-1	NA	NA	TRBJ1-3	TGCGCCAGCAGCAGCAGAGAGGGGGAAGGAAACACCATATATTTT	CASSSREGEGNTIYF
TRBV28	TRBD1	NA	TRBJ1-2	TGTGCCAGCAGTTCGCCTTCCGGGACAGGGACCTATGGCTACACCTTC	CASSSPSGTGTYGYTF
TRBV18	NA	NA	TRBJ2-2	TGTGCCAGCTCACCCCCACTCAGGACGGCCGGGGAGCTGTTTTTT	CASSPPLRTAGELFF
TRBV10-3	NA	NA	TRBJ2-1	TGTGCCATCGCGGTGGGGGGGGCTAACCTTCAGTTCTTC	CAIAVGGANLQFF
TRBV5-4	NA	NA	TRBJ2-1	TGTGCCAGCAGCTTGAGATCCAGCGGACTACACAATGAGCAGTTCTTC	CASSLRSSGLHNEQFF
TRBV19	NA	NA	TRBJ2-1	TGTGCCAGTAGTGCGACTGGCACTATGATCAATGAGCAGTTCTTC	CASSATGTMINEQFF
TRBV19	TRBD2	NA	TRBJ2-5	TGTGCCAGTAGGCCCAGCGGGGGGATTGGGACCCAGTACTTC	CASRPSGGIGTQYF
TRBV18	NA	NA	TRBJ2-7	TGTGCCAGCTCACCAGCCGGGACACCTGTCTACGAGCAGTACTTC	CASSPAGTPVYEQYF
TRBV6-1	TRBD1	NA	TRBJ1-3	TGTGCCAGCATAAGCTGGACAGGGGCTGGAAACACCATATATTTT	CASISWTGAGNTIYF
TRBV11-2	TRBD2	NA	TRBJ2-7	TGTGCCAGCAGCTTAAACGGGAGGTCGGACTCCGAGCAGTACTTC	CASSLNGRSDSEQYF
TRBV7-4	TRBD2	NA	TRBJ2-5	TGTGCCAGCAGCCCCCGACGGGGACTAGAGGGTGGCCAAGAGACCCAGTACTTC	CASSPRRGLEGGQETQYF
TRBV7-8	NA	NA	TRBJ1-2	TGTGCCAGCAGCTTAGATGGGGGGGCGAAAGCTAACTATGGCTACACCTTC	CASSLDGGAKANYGYTF
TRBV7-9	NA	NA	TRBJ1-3	TGTGCCAGTGAATCTTGGGGTGCGACTGGAAACACCATATATTTT	CASESWGATGNTIYF
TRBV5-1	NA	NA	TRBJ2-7	TGCGCCAGCAGCTTGGAACGCGGGCCTTACGAGCAGTACTTC	CASSLERGPYEQYF
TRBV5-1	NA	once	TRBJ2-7	TGCGCCAGCAGCTTGACGGGGAATTACGAGCAGTACTTC	CASSLTGNYEQYF
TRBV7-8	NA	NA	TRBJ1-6	TGTGCCAGCAGCCCATTAGGCTCCTATAATTCACCCCTCCACTTT	CASSPLGSYNSPLHF
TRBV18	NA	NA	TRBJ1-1	TGTGCCAGCTCACCACCGGAGGGAGGGTGGACTGAAGCTTTCTTT	CASSPPEGGWTEAFF
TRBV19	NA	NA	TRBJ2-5	TGTGCCAGTAGTGGGCTAGCGAGAACAGAACAAGAGACCCAGTACTTC	CASSGLARTEQETQYF
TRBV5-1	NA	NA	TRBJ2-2	TGCGCCAGCAGCTTGGATGGGGGCGGAATCACCGGGGAGCTGTTTTTT	CASSLDGGGITGELFF
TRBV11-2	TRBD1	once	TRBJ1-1	TGTGCCAGCAGCCTCAGGGGGCCGGGAAACACTGAAGCTTTCTTT	CASSLRGPGNTEAFF
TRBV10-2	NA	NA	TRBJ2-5	TGCGCCAGCAGTATTGGCGCAGGTACCAAGAATACCCAGTACTTC	CASSIGAGTKNTQYF
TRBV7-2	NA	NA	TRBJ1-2	TGTGCCAGCAGCCCCGGGGGAGGGTTGAGGGGCTACACCTTC	CASSPGGGLRGYTF
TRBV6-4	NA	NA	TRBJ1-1	TGTGCCAGCAGTGACTCGACAGGTACTCAAGCTTTCTTT	CASSDSTGTQAFF
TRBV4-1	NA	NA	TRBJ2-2	TGCGCCAGCAGCCAAGGTGAAGGGGTAATGAACACCGGGGAGCTGTTTTTT	CASSQGEGVMNTGELFF
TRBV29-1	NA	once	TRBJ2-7	TGCAGCGTTGAAGGATGGACCACCCCCTACGAGCAGTACTTC	CSVEGWTTPYEQYF
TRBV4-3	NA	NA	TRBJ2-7	TGCGCCAGTGCCCGGGACTCGGCCCACTACGAGCAGTACTTC	CASARDSAHYEQYF
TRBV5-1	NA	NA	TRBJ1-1	TGCGCCAGCAGCTTGGGTACGACCATGAACACTGAAGCTTTCTTT	CASSLGTTMNTEAFF
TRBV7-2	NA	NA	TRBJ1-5	TGTGCCAGCAGCCCGGGGCGGATTCAGCCCCAGCATTTT	CASSPGRIQPQHF
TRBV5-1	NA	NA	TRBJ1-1	TGCGCCAGCAGCTCCAGGGAGGGGGTTACTGAAGCTTTCTTT	CASSSREGVTEAFF
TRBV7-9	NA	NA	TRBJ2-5	TGTGCCAGCAGCTTACTAGCGAGAGAGACCCAGTACTTC	CASSLLARETQYF
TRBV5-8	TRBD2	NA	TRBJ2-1	TGTGCCAGCAGCCAGGGACTAGCGGGAGGGCTTGGAAATGAGCAGTTCTTC	CASSQGLAGGLGNEQFF
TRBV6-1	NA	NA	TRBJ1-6	TGTGCCAGCAGTGAAGGGGAGGGGTCACCCCTCCACTTT	CASSEGEGSPLHF
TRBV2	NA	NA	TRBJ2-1	TGTGCCAGCAGCGAGCAAGGGGATCCGACCAATGAGCAGTTCTTC	CASSEQGDPTNEQFF
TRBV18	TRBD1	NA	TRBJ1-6	TGTGCCAGCTCACCAGGACAGGGGGCAGGTAATTCACCCCTCCACTTT	CASSPGQGAGNSPLHF
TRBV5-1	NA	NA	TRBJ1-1	TGCGCCAGCAGCTTGGCAAACCTGAACACTGAAGCTTTCTTT	CASSLANLNTEAFF
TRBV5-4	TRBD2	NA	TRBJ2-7	TGTGCCAGCACCAAGTCAGCGGGAGGGCCCGCCTACGAGCAGTACTTC	CASTKSAGGPAYEQYF
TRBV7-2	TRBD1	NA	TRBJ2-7	TGTGCCAGCAGCTTAGCCGCGACAGGGCGCCTTTGGGAGCAGTACTTC	CASSLAATGRLWEQYF
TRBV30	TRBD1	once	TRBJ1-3	TGTGCCTGGGACAGGGAAAGTGGAAACACCATATATTTT	CAWDRESGNTIYF
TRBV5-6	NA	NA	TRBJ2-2	TGTGCCAGCAGCTTAACCGGGCTTAACACCGGGGAGCTGTTTTTT	CASSLTGLNTGELFF
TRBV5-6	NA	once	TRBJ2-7	TGTGCCAGCAGCTTGAGCGTGGAGGTCTACTACGAGCAGTACTTC	CASSLSVEVYYEQYF